The clone carrying this T cell receptor (beta chain) came up a few times. The antigen is not known. The V gene's germline CDR1 is SGHDN and CDR2 FVKESK. V lost 2 bases and J lost 5; bases outside the gene matches: 8. The CDR3 is 15 amino acids. The sample comes from a study of identical twins. Study observations and caveats: Insertion counts were lower in abundant cord blood beta clonotypes, a trend that memory repertoires did not show. Among beta out-of-frame sequences, excess sharing between twins appeared weaker. Partial confounding of zero-insertion analyses by invariant MAIT and iNKT cells was possible.

With template switching, a universal primer site was added, and the cDNA carried unique molecular identifiers. From the 5' RACE reads, TCRdb called clonotypes with MiXCR, one entry per CDR3 protein. Of about 890,000 distinct CDR3 sequences listed, approximately 13% were seen once; the top ten hold 1.5% to 2%. The sample was also reused in another study, on yellow fever vaccine responses in identical twins.

The sequencing sample was made of PBMCs. This chain connects TRBV14 to TRBJ1-2, with 7 bases lining up with TRBD1. The TCR was taken from a woman under 30 in good health. The CDR3 loop reads CASSQNYRGRYGYTF. CDR3 DNA sequence: TGTGCCAGCAGCCAAAATTACAGGGGAAGATATGGCTACACCTTC.